Here is one TCR beta chain with its context. Between the trimmed V and J ends, which lost 4 bases and 0 bases, there was a span of 10 bases. The CDR3 spans 15 residues. Germline V gene sequence: CDR1 MGHRA, CDR2 YSYEKL. Generated by immunoSEQ multiplex PCR, the TCRdb table keeps only in-frame clones and is missing some. The table lists 100,000 to 120,000 clones, approximately 82% of them singletons. This specimen belongs to a study of control samples from healthy donors and cancer patients. Sequencing was performed on blood. The TCR sequence derives from a man between 18 and 29 years old in good health. This chain links TRBV4-1 with TRBJ1-5, with a tentative D call TRBD1 (5 bases). CDR3 DNA: TGCGCCAGCAGCCGCCGACAGAGTAGCAATCAGCCCCAGCATTTT. The encoded protein is CASSRRQSSNQPQHF.